This T cell receptor (beta chain) was recorded in a study of diagnostic markers for celiac disease. In terms of frequency, this clonotype is medium-sized. The CDR3 extends over 15 amino acids. CDR1 and CDR2 from the germline V gene are SGHTA and FQGNSA. From the reads, TCRdb lists one entry per CDR3 protein and no DNA. Its clone listing holds some 2,000 distinct CDR3 sequences. Sequencing used either unsorted cells or a sorted T cell fraction (not recorded which). The chain combines TRBV7-2 with TRBJ2-3; as DNA is missing, the TRBD1 call by TCRdb cannot be tested. The TCR originated in a human donor. This table probably holds off-target reads from a library built for another chain. The CDR3: CASSLVVGAGDTQYF.